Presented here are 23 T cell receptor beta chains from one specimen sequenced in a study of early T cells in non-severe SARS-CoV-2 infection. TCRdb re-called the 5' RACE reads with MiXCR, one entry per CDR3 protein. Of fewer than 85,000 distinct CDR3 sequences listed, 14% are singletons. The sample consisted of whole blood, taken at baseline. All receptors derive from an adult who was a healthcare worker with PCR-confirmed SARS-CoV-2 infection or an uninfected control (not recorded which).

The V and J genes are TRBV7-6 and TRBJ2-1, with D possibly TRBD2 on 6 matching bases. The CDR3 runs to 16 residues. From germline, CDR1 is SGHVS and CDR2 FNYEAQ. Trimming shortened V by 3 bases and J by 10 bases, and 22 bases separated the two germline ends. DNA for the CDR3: TGTGCCAGCAGCTTCTTGGGGGAGGCCCCTTCGGGCGAGCAGTTCTTC. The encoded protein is CASSFLGEAPSGEQFF.

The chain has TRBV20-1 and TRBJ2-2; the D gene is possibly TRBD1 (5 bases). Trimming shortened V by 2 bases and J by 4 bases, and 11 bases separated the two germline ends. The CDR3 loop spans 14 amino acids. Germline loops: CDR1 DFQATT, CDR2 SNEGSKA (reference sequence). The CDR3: CSARIQESTGELFF. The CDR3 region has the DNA TGCAGTGCTAGAATACAGGAGAGCACCGGGGAGCTGTTTTTT.

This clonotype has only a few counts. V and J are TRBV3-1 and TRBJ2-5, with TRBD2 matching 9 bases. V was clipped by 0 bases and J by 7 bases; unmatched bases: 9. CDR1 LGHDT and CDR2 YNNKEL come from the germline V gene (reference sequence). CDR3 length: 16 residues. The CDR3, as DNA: TGTGCCAGCAGCCAAGAGGTAGCGGGAGTGGAAGGGACCCAGTACTTC. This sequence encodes CASSQEVAGVEGTQYF.

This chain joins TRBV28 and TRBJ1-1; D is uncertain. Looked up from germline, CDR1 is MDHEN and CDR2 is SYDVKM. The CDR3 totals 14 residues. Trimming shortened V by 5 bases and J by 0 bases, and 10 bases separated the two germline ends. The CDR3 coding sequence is TGTGCCAGCAGTGGGGTCGGGGTGAACACTGAAGCTTTCTTT. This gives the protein CASSGVGVNTEAFF. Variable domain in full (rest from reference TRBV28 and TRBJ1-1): DVKVTQSSRYLVKRTGEKVFLECVQDMDHENMFWYRQDPGLGLRLIYFSYDVKMKEKGDIPEGYSVSREKKERFSLILESASTNQTSMYLCASSGVGVNTEAFFGQGTRLTVV.

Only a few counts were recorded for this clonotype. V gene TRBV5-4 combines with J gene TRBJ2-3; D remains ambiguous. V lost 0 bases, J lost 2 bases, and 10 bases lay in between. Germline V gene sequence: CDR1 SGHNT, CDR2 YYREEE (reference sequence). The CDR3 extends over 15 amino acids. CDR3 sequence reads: CASSLAGPLTDTQYF. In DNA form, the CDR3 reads TGTGCCAGCAGCTTGGCGGGTCCTCTCACAGATACGCAGTATTTT.

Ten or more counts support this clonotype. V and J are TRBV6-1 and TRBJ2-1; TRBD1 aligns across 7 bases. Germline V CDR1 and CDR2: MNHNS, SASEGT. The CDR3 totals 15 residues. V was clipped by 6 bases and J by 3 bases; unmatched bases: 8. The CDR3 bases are TGTGCCAGCAGACCGGGACAGATACTCTACAATGAGCAGTTCTTC. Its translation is CASRPGQILYNEQFF.

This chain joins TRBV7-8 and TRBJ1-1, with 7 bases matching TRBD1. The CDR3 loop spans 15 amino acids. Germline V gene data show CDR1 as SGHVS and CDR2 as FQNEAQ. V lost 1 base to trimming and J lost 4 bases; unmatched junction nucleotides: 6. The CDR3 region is CASSLVLQGTTEAFF. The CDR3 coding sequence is TGTGCCAGCAGCTTAGTCTTACAGGGGACCACTGAAGCTTTCTTT.

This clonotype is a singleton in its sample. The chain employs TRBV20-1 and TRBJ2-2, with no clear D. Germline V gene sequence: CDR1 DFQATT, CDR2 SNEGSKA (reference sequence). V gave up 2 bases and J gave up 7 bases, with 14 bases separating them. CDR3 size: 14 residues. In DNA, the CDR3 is TGCAGTGCTAGAAAAAACCTCGGCATCGGGGAGCTGTTTTTT. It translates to CSARKNLGIGELFF.

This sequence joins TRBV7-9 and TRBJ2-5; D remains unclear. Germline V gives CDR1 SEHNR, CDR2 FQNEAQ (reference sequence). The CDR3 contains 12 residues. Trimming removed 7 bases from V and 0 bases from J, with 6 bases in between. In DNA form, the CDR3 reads TGTGCCAGCACCCTAAACCAAGAGACCCAGTACTTC. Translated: CASTLNQETQYF.

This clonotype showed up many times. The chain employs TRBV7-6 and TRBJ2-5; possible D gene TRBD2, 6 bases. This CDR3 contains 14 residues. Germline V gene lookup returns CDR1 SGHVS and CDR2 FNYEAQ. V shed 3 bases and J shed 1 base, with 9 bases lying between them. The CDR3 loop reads CASSFGTSQETQYF. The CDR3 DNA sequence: TGTGCCAGCAGCTTCGGGACTTCCCAAGAGACCCAGTACTTC.

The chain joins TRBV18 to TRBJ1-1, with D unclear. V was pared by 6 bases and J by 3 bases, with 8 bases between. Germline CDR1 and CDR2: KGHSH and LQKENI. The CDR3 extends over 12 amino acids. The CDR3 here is CASSSRDTEAFF. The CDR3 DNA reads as TGTGCCAGCTCGTCCCGGGACACTGAAGCTTTCTTT.

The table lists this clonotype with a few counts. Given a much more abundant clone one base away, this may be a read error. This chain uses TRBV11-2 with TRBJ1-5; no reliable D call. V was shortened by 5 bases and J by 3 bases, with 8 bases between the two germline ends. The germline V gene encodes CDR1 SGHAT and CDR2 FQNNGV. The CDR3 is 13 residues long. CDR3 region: CASSPGSNQPQHF. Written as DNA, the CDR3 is TGTGCCAGCAGCCCCGGATCCAATCAGCCCCAGCATTTT. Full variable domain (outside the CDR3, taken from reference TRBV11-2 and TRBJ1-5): EAGVAQSPRYKIIEKRQSVAFWCNPISGHATLYWYQQILGQGPKLLIQFQNNGVVDDSQLPKDRFSAERLKGVDSTLKIQPAKLEDSAVYLCASSPGSNQPQHFGDGTRLSIL.

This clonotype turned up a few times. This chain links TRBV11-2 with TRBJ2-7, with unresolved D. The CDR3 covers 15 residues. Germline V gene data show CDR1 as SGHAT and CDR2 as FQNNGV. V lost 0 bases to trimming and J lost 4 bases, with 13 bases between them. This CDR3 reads CASSLELGKLYEQYF. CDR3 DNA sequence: TGTGCCAGCAGCTTAGAGCTGGGAAAATTATACGAGCAGTACTTC.

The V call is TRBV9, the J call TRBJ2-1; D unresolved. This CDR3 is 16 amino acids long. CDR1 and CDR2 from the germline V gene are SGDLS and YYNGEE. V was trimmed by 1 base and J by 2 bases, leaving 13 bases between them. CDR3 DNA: TGTGCCAGCAGCGTATACGAGACCCCGACCTACAATGAGCAGTTCTTC. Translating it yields CASSVYETPTYNEQFF.

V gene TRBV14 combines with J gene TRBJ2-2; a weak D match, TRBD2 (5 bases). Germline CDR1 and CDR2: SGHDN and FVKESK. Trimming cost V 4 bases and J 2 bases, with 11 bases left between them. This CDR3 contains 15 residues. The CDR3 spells CASSRTLKNTGELFF. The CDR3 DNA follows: TGTGCCAGCAGCCGGACTCTGAAAAACACCGGGGAGCTGTTTTTT.

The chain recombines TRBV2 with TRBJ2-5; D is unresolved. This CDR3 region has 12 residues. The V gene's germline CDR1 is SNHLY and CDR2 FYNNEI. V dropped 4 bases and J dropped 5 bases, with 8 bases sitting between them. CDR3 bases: TGTGCCAGCAGTGTATCTATGGAGACCCAGTACTTC. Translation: CASSVSMETQYF.

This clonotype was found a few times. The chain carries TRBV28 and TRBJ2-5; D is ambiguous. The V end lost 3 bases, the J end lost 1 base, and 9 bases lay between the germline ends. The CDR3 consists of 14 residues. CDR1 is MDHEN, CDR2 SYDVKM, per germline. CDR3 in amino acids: CASSLGHSQETQYF. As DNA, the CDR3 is TGTGCCAGCAGTTTGGGCCACTCCCAAGAGACCCAGTACTTC. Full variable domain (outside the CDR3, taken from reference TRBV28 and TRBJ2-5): DVKVTQSSRYLVKRTGEKVFLECVQDMDHENMFWYRQDPGLGLRLIYFSYDVKMKEKGDIPEGYSVSREKKERFSLILESASTNQTSMYLCASSLGHSQETQYFGPGTRLLVL.

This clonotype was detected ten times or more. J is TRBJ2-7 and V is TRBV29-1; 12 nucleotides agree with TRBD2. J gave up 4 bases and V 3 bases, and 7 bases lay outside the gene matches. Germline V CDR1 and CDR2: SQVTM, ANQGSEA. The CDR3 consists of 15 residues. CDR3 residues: CSVDGLAGKVYEQYF. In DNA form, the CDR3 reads TGCAGCGTTGACGGACTAGCGGGAAAAGTTTACGAGCAGTACTTC.

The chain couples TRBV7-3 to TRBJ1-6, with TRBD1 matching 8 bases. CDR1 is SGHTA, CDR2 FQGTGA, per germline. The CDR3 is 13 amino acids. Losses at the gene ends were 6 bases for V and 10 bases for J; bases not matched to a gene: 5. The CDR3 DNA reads TGTGCCAGCAGATTACAGGGGGGGTCACCCCTCCACTTT. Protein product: CASRLQGGSPLHF.

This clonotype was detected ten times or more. The CDR3 sequence is CASSLGTSGSITDTQYF. Written as DNA, the CDR3 is TGTGCCAGCAGCCTCGGGACTAGCGGGAGTATCACAGATACGCAGTATTTT. The V gene is TRBV7-9, the J gene TRBJ2-3; the match to TRBD2 covers 14 bases. Germline CDR1 SEHNR, CDR2 FQNEAQ (reference sequence). There are 17 residues in the CDR3. Trimming took 5 bases from V and 2 from J; bases not matched to a gene: 6.

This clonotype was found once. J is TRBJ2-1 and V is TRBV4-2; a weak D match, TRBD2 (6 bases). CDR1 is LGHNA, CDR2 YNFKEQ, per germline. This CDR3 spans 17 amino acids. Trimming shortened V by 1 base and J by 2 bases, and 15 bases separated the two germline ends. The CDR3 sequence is CASSQASGSGPYNEQFF. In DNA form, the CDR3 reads TGTGCCAGCAGCCAAGCTTCAGGCAGCGGGCCCTACAATGAGCAGTTCTTC.

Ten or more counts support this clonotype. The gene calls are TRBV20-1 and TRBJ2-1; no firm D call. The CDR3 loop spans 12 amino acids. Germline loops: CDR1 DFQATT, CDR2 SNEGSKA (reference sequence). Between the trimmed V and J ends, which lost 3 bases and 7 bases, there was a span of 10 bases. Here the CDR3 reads CSASGGMNEQFF. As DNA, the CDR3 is TGCAGTGCTAGCGGCGGTATGAATGAGCAGTTCTTC.

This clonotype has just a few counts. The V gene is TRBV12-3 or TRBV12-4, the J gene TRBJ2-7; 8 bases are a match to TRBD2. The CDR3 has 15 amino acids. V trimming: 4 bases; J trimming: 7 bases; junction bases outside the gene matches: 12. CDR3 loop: CASSSAGTRASEQYF. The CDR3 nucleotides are TGTGCCAGCAGTTCCGCCGGGACTAGAGCCTCTGAGCAGTACTTC.